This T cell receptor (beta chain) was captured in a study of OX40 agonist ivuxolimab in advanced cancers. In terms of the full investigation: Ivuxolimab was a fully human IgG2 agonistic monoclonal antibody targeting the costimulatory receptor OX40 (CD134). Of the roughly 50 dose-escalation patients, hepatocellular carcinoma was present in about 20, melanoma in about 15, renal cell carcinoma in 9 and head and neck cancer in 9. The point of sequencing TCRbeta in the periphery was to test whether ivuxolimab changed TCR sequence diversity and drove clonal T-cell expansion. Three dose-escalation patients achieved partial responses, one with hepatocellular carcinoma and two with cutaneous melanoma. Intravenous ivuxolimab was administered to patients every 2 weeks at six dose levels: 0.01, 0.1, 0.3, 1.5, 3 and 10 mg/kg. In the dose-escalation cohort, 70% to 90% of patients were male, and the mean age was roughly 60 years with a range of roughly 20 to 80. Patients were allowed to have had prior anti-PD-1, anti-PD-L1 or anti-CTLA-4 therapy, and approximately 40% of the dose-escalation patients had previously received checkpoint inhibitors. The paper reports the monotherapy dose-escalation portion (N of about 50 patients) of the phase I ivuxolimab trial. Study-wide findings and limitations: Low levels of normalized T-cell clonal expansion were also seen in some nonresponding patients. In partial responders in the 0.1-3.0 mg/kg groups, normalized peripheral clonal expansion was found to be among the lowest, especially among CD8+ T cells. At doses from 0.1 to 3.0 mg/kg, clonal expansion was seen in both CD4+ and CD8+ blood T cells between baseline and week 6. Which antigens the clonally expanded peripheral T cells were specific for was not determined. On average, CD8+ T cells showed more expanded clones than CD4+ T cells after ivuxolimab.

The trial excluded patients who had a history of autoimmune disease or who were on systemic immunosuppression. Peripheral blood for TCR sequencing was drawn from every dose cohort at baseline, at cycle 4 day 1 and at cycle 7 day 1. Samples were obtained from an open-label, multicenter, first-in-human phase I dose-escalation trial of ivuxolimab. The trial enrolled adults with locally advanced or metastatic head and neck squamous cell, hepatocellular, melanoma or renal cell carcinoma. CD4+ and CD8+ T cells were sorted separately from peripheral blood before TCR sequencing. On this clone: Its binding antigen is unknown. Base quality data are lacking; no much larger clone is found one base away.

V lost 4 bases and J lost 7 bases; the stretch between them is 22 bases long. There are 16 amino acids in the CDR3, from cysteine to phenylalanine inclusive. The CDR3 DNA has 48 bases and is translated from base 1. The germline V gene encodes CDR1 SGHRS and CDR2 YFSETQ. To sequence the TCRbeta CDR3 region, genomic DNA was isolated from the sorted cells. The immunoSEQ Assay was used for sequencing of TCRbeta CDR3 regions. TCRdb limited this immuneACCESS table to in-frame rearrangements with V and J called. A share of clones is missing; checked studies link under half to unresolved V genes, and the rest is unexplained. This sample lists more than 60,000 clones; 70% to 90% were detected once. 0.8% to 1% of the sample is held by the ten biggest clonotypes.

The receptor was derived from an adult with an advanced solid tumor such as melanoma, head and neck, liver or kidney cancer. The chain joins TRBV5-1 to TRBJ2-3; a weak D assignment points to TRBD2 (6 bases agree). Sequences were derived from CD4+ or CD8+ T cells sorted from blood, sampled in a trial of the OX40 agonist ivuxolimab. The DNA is TGCGCCAGCAGCCCCGAGGGACGGGAGAACGGAAATACGCAGTATTTT. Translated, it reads CASSPEGRENGNTQYF.